This T cell receptor (beta chain) was found in a study of blood T cell repertoires in COVID-19. Study as a whole: There were acute and convalescent COVID-19 samples, and they came from the United States, Italy and Spain.

Assay used: immunoSEQ multiplex PCR; TCRdb lists only in-frame clones, some missing. The table records approximately 250,000 clones, approximately 88% of them present only once. The study drew participants aged about 18 to 89 years from approximately 23 US areas. Assignment of participants to cohorts was predicated upon participant-reported clinical history. This clone showed up just a few times. V was pared by 0 bases and J by 0 bases, with 1 base of the junction left unmatched. The CDR3 has 16 amino acids. Germline-derived CDR1 and CDR2 are KGHSH and LQKENI. This clonotype was obtained from a middle-aged woman with acute COVID-19. The V call is TRBV18, the J call TRBJ2-1; 8 nucleotides agree with TRBD2. The sequencing sample was made of PBMCs or T cells enriched from blood (not recorded which). DNA of the CDR3: TGTGCCAGCTCACCACCAGCGGGGGACTCCTACAATGAGCAGTTCTTC. Its translation is CASSPPAGDSYNEQFF.